This T cell receptor beta chain emerged from a study of patients and donors after allogeneic stem cell transplantation. V was trimmed by 0 bases and J by 0 bases, leaving 11 bases between them. Germline V CDR1 and CDR2: DFQATT, SNEGSKA (reference sequence). This CDR3 contains 15 residues. Only a few counts were recorded for this clonotype. In TCRdb, the RT-PCR reads were re-called with MiXCR into one record per CDR3 protein. This sample yields about 150,000 distinct CDR3 sequences, of which approximately 22% are seen a single time; 25% to 30% belongs to the top ten. The chain uses TRBV20-1 and TRBJ1-1; the D is unclear. The sample was blood, either unsorted or a sorted T cell fraction (not recorded which). The TCR comes from a human donor who was either an allogeneic HSCT recipient or a stem cell or donor lymphocyte infusion donor (not recorded which). It is not recorded whose cells these are; they may come from a transplant donor. The CDR3 is CSARDGAGLNTEAFF. DNA for the CDR3: TGCAGTGCTAGAGATGGAGCGGGATTGAACACTGAAGCTTTCTTT.